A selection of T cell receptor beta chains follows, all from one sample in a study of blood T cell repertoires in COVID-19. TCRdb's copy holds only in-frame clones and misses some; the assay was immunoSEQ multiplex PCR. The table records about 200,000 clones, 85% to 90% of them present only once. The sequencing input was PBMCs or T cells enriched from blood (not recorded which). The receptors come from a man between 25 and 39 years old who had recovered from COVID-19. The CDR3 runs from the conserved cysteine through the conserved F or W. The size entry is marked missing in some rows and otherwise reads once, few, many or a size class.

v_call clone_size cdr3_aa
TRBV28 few CATRGGAWGSNQPQHF
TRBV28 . CASSPSFRDRGYTF
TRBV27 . CASSFRLGGYRTQYF
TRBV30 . CAWSRQGASQETQYF
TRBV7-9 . CASSLVPQGTLNTEAFF
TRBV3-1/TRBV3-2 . CASSPFAGGAYEQYF
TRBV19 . CASSVGAGVADTQYF
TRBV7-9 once CASSDRVSGANVLTF
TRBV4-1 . CASSILAGGMNEQFF
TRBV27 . CASSLNGGNGYTF
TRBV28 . CASSHPMWSVNYGYTF
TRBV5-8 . CASGSGKLAGFLETQYF
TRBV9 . CASSVEAQEGTQYF
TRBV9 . CASSASDGYEQYF
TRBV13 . CASSLRGVGDQPQHF
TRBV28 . CASPDLSGNTIYF
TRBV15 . CATSRVGTGTYSNYGYTF
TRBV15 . CATSRKTQAGTEAFF
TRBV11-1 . CASSLNSGNPSYEQYF
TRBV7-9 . CASSPLFEGGGYTF
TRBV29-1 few CSVETGQGESGYTF
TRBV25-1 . CASSDVLNTGNTIYF
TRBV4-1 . CASSQGLLTGELFF
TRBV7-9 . CASSQGLAGISGYNEQFF
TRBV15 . CATSRFPVDTEAFF
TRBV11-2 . CASSSGVTEAFF
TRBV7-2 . CASSFLGGGAEAFF
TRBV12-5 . CASGSSQALNTGELFF
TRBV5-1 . CASSLDLDRGTYEQYF
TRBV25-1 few CASSESWGSPNQPQHF
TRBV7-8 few CASRLRPGMNTEAFF
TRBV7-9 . CASSDNRESYQETQYF
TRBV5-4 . CASSTPRGGGADTQYF
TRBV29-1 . CSVDRRNTEAFF